Each of the 16 T cell receptor beta chains below was sequenced from the same sample in a study of blood T cell repertoires in COVID-19. The protocol was immunoSEQ multiplex PCR, while the TCRdb copy is restricted to in-frame clones and leaves out a portion. The sample lists 200,000 or so clones, roughly 80% occurring once. The sample was peripheral blood. The receptors stem from a man aged 60-69 years with active or convalescent COVID-19.

This clone was detected only once. The chain carries TRBV4-1 and TRBJ2-7; 9 bases agree with TRBD1. From germline, CDR1 is MGHRA and CDR2 YSYEKL. The CDR3 totals 15 residues. V dropped 0 bases and J dropped 4; count of bases not matched to a gene: 4. In DNA, the CDR3 is TGCGCCAGCAGCCAAGACAGCGGACAGGGGTACGAGCAGTACTTC. This codes for CASSQDSGQGYEQYF.

The J gene is TRBJ2-7, the V gene TRBV28, with 7 bases fitting TRBD2. The length of the CDR3 is 15 residues. Germline CDR1 is MDHEN and CDR2 is SYDVKM. The junction had 14 bases not matched to a gene; V was cut back by 5 bases and J by 7 bases. CDR3 amino acids: CASSPTPAGTFEQYF. Here the CDR3 DNA reads TGTGCCAGCAGTCCCACCCCAGCGGGAACTTTTGAGCAGTACTTC.

V and J are TRBV24-1 and TRBJ2-1, with a possible D match to TRBD2 (5 bases). V was cut by 0 bases and J by 1 base, with 9 bases left in between. Germline CDR1 and CDR2: KGHDR and SFDVKD. The CDR3 is 16 residues long. The CDR3 protein is CATSDLGLSSYNEQFF. The CDR3 DNA sequence: TGTGCCACCAGTGATTTGGGACTGTCATCCTACAATGAGCAGTTCTTC.

The chain has TRBV15 and TRBJ2-1; 7 nucleotides align to TRBD1. The germline V gene encodes CDR1 LNHNV and CDR2 YYDKDF (reference sequence). V shed 4 bases, J shed 3 bases, and the junction held 9 bases outside the gene matches. CDR3 length equals 16 residues. CDR3 bases: TGTGCCACCAGCACCTCCCGGGACAGACTCTACAATGAGCAGTTCTTC. It encodes CATSTSRDRLYNEQFF. The variable domain in full, completed from reference TRBV15 and TRBJ2-1, reads DAMVIQNPRYQVTQFGKPVTLSCSQTLNHNVMYWYQQKSSQAPKLLFHYYDKDFNNEADTPDNFQSRRPNTSFCFLDIRSPGLGDTAMYLCATSTSRDRLYNEQFFGPGTRLTVL.

This chain joins TRBV7-8 and TRBJ1-4; 7 nucleotides agree with TRBD1. Germline V CDR1 and CDR2: SGHVS, FQNEAQ. There are 14 residues in the CDR3. Trimming took 5 bases from V and 7 from J; bases not matched to a gene: 7. The chain's CDR3 is CASSPDRWSEKLFF. CDR3 nucleotides: TGTGCCAGCAGCCCGGACAGGTGGAGTGAAAAACTGTTTTTT. Using reference TRBV7-8 and TRBJ1-4 for the parts outside the CDR3, the full variable domain is GAGVSQSPRYKVAKRGQDVALRCDPISGHVSLFWYQQALGQGPEFLTYFQNEAQLDKSGLPSDRFFAERPEGSVSTLKIQRTQQEDSAVYLCASSPDRWSEKLFFGSGTQLSVL.

This rearrangement joins TRBV12-3 or TRBV12-4 to TRBJ1-2; 10 bases are shared with TRBD1. The CDR3 length is 13 residues. The V gene end was trimmed by 7 bases and the J gene end by 4 bases; junction bases not matched to a gene: 3. CDR3 protein: CASKRTGGYGYTF. CDR3 bases: TGTGCCAGCAAACGGACAGGGGGCTATGGCTACACCTTC.

This rearrangement joins TRBV12-3 or TRBV12-4 to TRBJ2-1; TRBD2 matches 13 bases. The CDR3 loop spans 13 amino acids. The V and J ends lost 9 bases and 8 bases, in that order; junction bases with no gene match: 4. The CDR3, as DNA: TGTGCCAGTAGACTAGCGGGAGGTGATGAGCAGTTCTTC. Translating gives CASRLAGGDEQFF.

In DNA form, the CDR3 reads TGTGCCAGCAGTGCTACCGGACCGAGGGACGAGCAGTACTTC. As protein: CASSATGPRDEQYF. V gene TRBV2 combines with J gene TRBJ2-7, with D possibly being TRBD2 (5 bases). CDR3 length: 14 residues. Trimming pared 4 bases from V and 5 bases from J, leaving 15 bases between. CDR1 is SNHLY and CDR2 is FYNNEI in the germline V gene.

This clone was observed many times. The chain couples TRBV7-2 to TRBJ2-7, with D perhaps TRBD2 (6 bases). The CDR3 covers 14 residues. Between the trimmed V and J ends, which lost 3 bases and 5 bases, there was a span of 14 bases. Germline V gene sequence: CDR1 SGHTA, CDR2 FQGNSA. CDR3 DNA: TGTGCCAGCAGCTTGTCGACGGGAGTGAACGAGCAGTACTTC. The encoded protein is CASSLSTGVNEQYF.

V gene TRBV11-2 combines with J gene TRBJ2-1, with a weak D call TRBD2 (8 bases). This CDR3 spans 19 amino acids. Per the germline V gene, CDR1 is SGHAT and CDR2 is FQNNGV. V was clipped by 5 bases and J by 4 bases, with 27 bases between them. CDR3 in DNA: TGTGCCAGCAGCCCCTGGACAGGTCCCTCCCAGCGGGGGTACAATGAGCAGTTCTTC. It translates to CASSPWTGPSQRGYNEQFF.

This chain links TRBV6-5 with TRBJ1-2; maybe TRBD1 (5 bases). This CDR3 is built from 14 residues. The V end was cut by 2 bases, the J end by 2 bases, with 9 bases between. Germline V gene lookup returns CDR1 MNHEY and CDR2 SVGAGI. The CDR3 DNA reads TGTGCCAGCAGTTACAAAGCAGGGAACTATGGCTACACCTTC. It codes for CASSYKAGNYGYTF.

The chain combines TRBV5-1 with TRBJ2-1, with 8 nucleotides matching TRBD2. The CDR3 covers 16 residues. Germline loops: CDR1 SGHRS, CDR2 YFSETQ. V shed 4 bases and J 6 bases; nucleotides not matched to a gene: 12. The CDR3 reads CASSAEGLEISNEQFF. The DNA of the CDR3 is TGCGCCAGCAGCGCGGAGGGACTAGAGATAAGCAATGAGCAGTTCTTC. The variable domain in full, completed from reference TRBV5-1 and TRBJ2-1, reads KAGVTQTPRYLIKTRGQQVTLSCSPISGHRSVSWYQQTPGQGLQFLFEYFSETQRNKGNFPGRFSGRQFSNSRSEMNVSTLELGDSALYLCASSAEGLEISNEQFFGPGTRLTVL.

A few counts support this clone. The rearrangement joins TRBV14 to TRBJ1-5; no firm D call. The CDR3 is 13 amino acids. With 4 bases removed from V and 4 bases from J, the gap between germline ends came to 8 bases. Germline CDR1 reads SGHDN; CDR2 reads FVKESK. Written as DNA, the CDR3 is TGTGCCAGCAGCCTGACTATTAATCAGCCCCAGCATTTT. Its protein is CASSLTINQPQHF.

This clone was picked up one time. This chain joins TRBV6-5 and TRBJ1-2; 9 positions match TRBD1. Germline CDR1 and CDR2: MNHEY and SVGAGI. The CDR3 has 13 amino acids. V lost 11 bases, J lost 5 bases, and 9 bases stayed unmatched. CDR3 residues: CAARRDRDYGYTF. The CDR3 DNA reads TGTGCCGCCCGCCGGGACAGGGATTATGGCTACACCTTC.

This clone appeared once. DNA of the CDR3: TGTGCCAGCAGCCAAGGTATTGGCGGTGGCTACACCTTC. Translating it yields CASSQGIGGGYTF. The V gene is TRBV4-2, the J gene TRBJ1-2, with D unclear. Germline V gene lookup returns CDR1 LGHNA and CDR2 YNFKEQ. This CDR3 spans 13 amino acids. Trimming took 1 base from V and 7 from J, leaving 10 bases between them.

This rearrangement joins TRBV6-5 to TRBJ2-7; D is perhaps TRBD2 (5 bases). V was pared by 4 bases and J by 2 bases, with 12 bases between. The germline V gene encodes CDR1 MNHEY and CDR2 SVGAGI. The CDR3 runs to 14 residues. In DNA, the CDR3 is TGTGCCAGCAGTTCCTCGAGAGGGACCTACGAGCAGTACTTC. It specifies CASSSSRGTYEQYF.